A selection of T cell receptor beta chains follows, all from one sample in a study of T cell changes during pregnancy in multiple sclerosis. Measured with immunoSEQ multiplex PCR; TCRdb has only the in-frame clones, and not every one. The sample consists of over 65,000 clones, approximately 90% of them appearing once. The sequenced sample was peripheral blood, obtained in the first trimester of pregnancy. The receptor source for this set is a female donor in good health, enrolled as a control in a pregnancy study. Both conserved end residues are part of each CDR3. The D gene is left open where the match is weak. Expanded clones get a size class; other rows say once, few or many, or leave the size out.

J	size	D	V	CDR3	DNA
TRBJ2-5	-	TRBD2	TRBV5-8	CASSILAGVETQYF	TGTGCCAGCAGCATACTAGCGGGGGTTGAGACCCAGTACTTC
TRBJ2-5	-	TRBD2	TRBV5-1	CASSPPERGGGETQYF	TGCGCCAGCAGCCCCCCCGAGCGGGGGGGTGGAGAGACCCAGTACTTC
TRBJ2-7	once	TRBD1	TRBV7-2	CASSSYSGGYEQYF	TGTGCCAGCAGCTCCTACTCAGGGGGTTACGAGCAGTACTTC
TRBJ1-6	few	-	TRBV25-1	CASSGGGITSPLHF	TGTGCCAGCAGTGGTGGCGGGATAACTTCACCCCTCCACTTT
TRBJ1-2	once	-	TRBV14	CASSPTSGSRNYGYTF	TGTGCCAGCAGTCCGACCTCCGGGAGTCGCAACTATGGCTACACCTTC
TRBJ2-5	-	-	TRBV7-9	CATGDFSYQETQYF	TGTGCCACCGGGGACTTTTCGTACCAAGAGACCCAGTACTTC
TRBJ1-6	once	-	TRBV7-8	CASSLAAGYSPLHF	TGTGCCAGCAGCTTAGCCGCAGGGTATTCACCCCTCCACTTT
TRBJ2-2	-	TRBD1	TRBV5-4	CASRPGQGLANTGELFF	TGTGCCAGCAGGCCGGGACAGGGGCTCGCGAACACCGGGGAGCTGTTTTTT
TRBJ2-4	once	TRBD1	TRBV6-5	CASSGGQVAKNIQYF	TGTGCCAGCAGCGGGGGACAGGTAGCCAAAAACATTCAGTACTTC
TRBJ1-1	-	TRBD1	TRBV5-1	CASSLDPGGTEAFF	TGCGCCAGCAGCTTGGATCCAGGGGGCACTGAAGCTTTCTTT
TRBJ2-3	-	-	TRBV10-3	CAISEQGSDTQYF	TGTGCCATCAGTGAGCAGGGTTCAGATACGCAGTATTTT
TRBJ2-5	-	-	TRBV10-3	CAISESQYETQYF	TGTGCCATCAGTGAAAGTCAGTACGAGACCCAGTACTTC
TRBJ2-3	-	TRBD1	TRBV5-4	CASNPDREDTDTQYF	TGTGCCAGCAACCCGGACAGGGAAGACACAGATACGCAGTATTTT
TRBJ1-2	many	TRBD1	TRBV29-1	CSVKTGTGQSYGYTF	TGCAGCGTGAAAACAGGGACAGGGCAGTCCTATGGCTACACCTTC
TRBJ1-1	-	-	TRBV27	CASSPQGGVAEAFF	TGTGCCAGCAGTCCGCAAGGAGGGGTCGCTGAAGCTTTCTTT
TRBJ2-3	-	TRBD2	TRBV7-9	CASSPSGGKRTDTQYF	TGTGCCAGCAGCCCTAGCGGGGGAAAGAGGACAGATACGCAGTATTTT
TRBJ1-1	-	-	TRBV28	CASSPSTGVNTEAFF	TGTGCCAGCAGTCCTTCGACAGGAGTGAACACTGAAGCTTTCTTT
TRBJ1-1	-	-	TRBV5-1	CASRPGYTNTEAFF	TGCGCCAGCAGACCGGGGTATACGAACACTGAAGCTTTCTTT
TRBJ1-4	-	TRBD1	TRBV5-1	CASSSRGQGAGIEKLFF	TGCGCCAGCAGCTCCCGGGGACAGGGCGCCGGCATCGAAAAACTGTTTTTT
TRBJ1-4	-	-	TRBV11-1	CASSLNRVEKLFF	TGTGCCAGCAGCTTAAATCGGGTCGAAAAACTGTTTTTT
TRBJ1-1	-	-	TRBV15	CATSRDVLLAPAPAFF	TGTGCCACCAGCAGAGATGTGCTTCTCGCTCCCGCGCCAGCTTTCTTT
TRBJ1-2	-	-	TRBV27	CASSLSGGRGYTF	TGTGCCAGCAGTTTATCTGGGGGGAGAGGCTACACCTTC
TRBJ2-3	-	TRBD1	TRBV30	CACGGQGDTQYF	TGTGCCTGCGGGGGACAGGGGGATACGCAGTATTTT
TRBJ2-3	once	TRBD2	TRBV28	CASSGRGGAPTDTQYF	TGTGCCAGCAGTGGCCGGGGGGGCGCTCCGACAGATACGCAGTATTTT
TRBJ1-2	-	TRBD1	TRBV28	CASSPGQGANGYTF	TGTGCCAGCAGTCCGGGACAGGGGGCGAATGGCTACACCTTC
TRBJ2-3	-	TRBD1	TRBV29-1	CSVGQVDGTQYF	TGCAGCGTAGGACAGGTGGACGGGACGCAGTATTTT
TRBJ2-2	-	TRBD1	TRBV19	CASRLGQGSTGELFF	TGTGCCAGTAGGCTGGGACAGGGGAGCACCGGGGAGCTGTTTTTT
TRBJ1-1	-	TRBD1	TRBV5-1	CASSLVGGQSLSGTEAFF	TGCGCCAGCAGCTTGGTTGGGGGACAGTCGCTTTCGGGCACTGAAGCTTTCTTT
TRBJ2-7	-	-	TRBV5-1	CASRQGFLGEQYF	TGCGCCAGCAGACAGGGATTTTTGGGCGAGCAGTACTTC
TRBJ2-5	-	TRBD1	TRBV4-2	CASSQEDRGLGETQYF	TGTGCCAGCAGCCAAGAAGACAGGGGTTTAGGTGAGACCCAGTACTTC
TRBJ2-5	-	-	TRBV5-1	CASSPTQETQYF	TGCGCCAGCAGCCCTACCCAAGAGACCCAGTACTTC
TRBJ1-5	-	TRBD1	TRBV10-3	CAISQGAGEGPQHF	TGTGCCATCAGCCAGGGGGCCGGGGAAGGCCCCCAGCATTTT
TRBJ2-5	-	TRBD1	TRBV5-1	CASSRGQGRETQYF	TGCGCCAGCAGTCGTGGACAGGGAAGGGAGACCCAGTACTTC
TRBJ1-5	-	-	TRBV7-3	CASSLSGGGNQPQHF	TGTGCCAGCAGCTTAAGTGGAGGCGGCAATCAGCCCCAGCATTTT
TRBJ1-2	-	TRBD1	TRBV15	CATSREGSGQGGGYTF	TGTGCCACCAGCAGAGAGGGTTCGGGACAGGGTGGTGGCTACACCTTC
TRBJ2-2	once	TRBD2	TRBV11-2	CASSLDRLAETGELFF	TGTGCCAGCAGCTTAGATCGACTAGCGGAGACCGGGGAGCTGTTTTTT
TRBJ2-3	-	-	TRBV13	CASSLRGAASTDTQYF	TGTGCCAGCAGCTTACGGGGGGCGGCTAGCACAGATACGCAGTATTTT
TRBJ2-5	-	TRBD1	TRBV5-1	CASSLASGTGGETQYF	TGCGCCAGCAGCTTGGCCTCCGGGACAGGGGGAGAGACCCAGTACTTC
TRBJ1-1	-	-	TRBV5-5	CASSSIGSAFF	TGTGCCAGCAGCTCCATCGGTTCAGCTTTCTTT
TRBJ1-2	-	TRBD1	TRBV28	CASSSGTGSYGYTF	TGTGCCAGCAGTTCGGGGACAGGGTCTTATGGCTACACCTTC
TRBJ1-1	-	TRBD1	TRBV19	CASTGQGTEAFF	TGTGCCAGTACGGGACAGGGAACTGAAGCTTTCTTT
TRBJ2-3	-	TRBD2	TRBV7-9	CASTKPGNSGGAGPDTQYF	TGTGCCAGCACCAAACCCGGAAATAGCGGGGGGGCGGGCCCAGATACGCAGTATTTT
TRBJ1-5	-	TRBD1	TRBV5-8	CASSLDREQPQHF	TGTGCCAGCAGCCTCGACAGGGAGCAGCCCCAGCATTTT
TRBJ2-1	-	TRBD2	TRBV13	CASSRTSGGAHEQFF	TGTGCCAGCAGCCGAACTAGCGGGGGGGCCCATGAGCAGTTCTTC
TRBJ2-5	-	-	TRBV19	CASSKRTPETQYF	TGTGCCAGTAGTAAGAGGACACCAGAGACCCAGTACTTC
TRBJ2-1	-	-	TRBV11-2	CASSLGGGLPYNEQFF	TGTGCCAGCAGCTTAGGTGGGGGGTTACCCTACAATGAGCAGTTCTTC
TRBJ2-2	once	TRBD1	TRBV11-2	CASSSRTGKDTGELFF	TGTGCCAGCAGCTCTAGGACAGGGAAGGACACCGGGGAGCTGTTTTTT
TRBJ1-5	-	TRBD1	TRBV7-8	CASSLWDRGGPQHF	TGTGCCAGCAGCTTATGGGACAGGGGTGGGCCCCAGCATTTT
TRBJ1-5	once	-	TRBV27	CASSSGQNQPQHF	TGTGCCAGCAGTTCAGGACAGAATCAGCCCCAGCATTTT
TRBJ2-5	-	TRBD1	TRBV25-1	CASSADRGGLETQYF	TGTGCCAGCAGTGCTGACAGGGGAGGTTTGGAGACCCAGTACTTC